Listed below are T cell receptor beta chains from one sample, sequenced in a study of shared clonotypes between healthy human individuals. TCRdb's copy holds only in-frame clones and misses some; the assay was immunoSEQ multiplex PCR. The sample holds more than 2 million clones, about 95% seen once. Sequencing input: naive CD4+ T cells sorted from blood. The receptors were gathered from a man between 18 and 29 years old in good health. CDR3s include the opening cysteine and the closing phenylalanine or tryptophan. Each record gives: J gene, clone size, V gene, D gene, CDR3 protein, CDR3 DNA. The D gene is left open where the match is weak. Where a row states a size, it is once, few, many or the class of an expanded clone; other rows omit it.

TRBJ2-7,NA,TRBV18,NA,CASSPPGVHEQYF,TGTGCCAGCTCACCACCGGGGGTCCACGAGCAGTACTTC
TRBJ2-7,NA,TRBV6-1,TRBD1,CASGRDRDYEQYF,TGTGCCAGCGGCCGGGACAGGGACTACGAGCAGTACTTC
TRBJ2-7,NA,TRBV7-2,NA,CASSRLAGTFTSYEQYF,TGTGCCAGCAGCCGCCTTGCCGGGACTTTTACTTCCTACGAGCAGTACTTC
TRBJ1-1,NA,TRBV6-6,TRBD1,CASRPTYRGGTEAFF,TGTGCCAGCAGACCCACTTACAGGGGGGGTACTGAAGCTTTCTTT
TRBJ2-5,NA,TRBV6-6,TRBD1,CASNDRGREETQYF,TGTGCCAGCAACGACAGGGGAAGGGAGGAGACCCAGTACTTC
TRBJ2-3,NA,TRBV5-4,TRBD2,CASSLFSGGTDTQYF,TGTGCCAGCAGCTTGTTTAGCGGGGGCACAGATACGCAGTATTTT
TRBJ2-1,NA,TRBV27,TRBD2,CASSLFRTSSNEQFF,TGTGCCAGCAGTTTATTCCGGACTAGCAGCAATGAGCAGTTCTTC
TRBJ1-1,NA,TRBV5-1,NA,CASSLEGTPNTEAFF,TGCGCCAGCAGCTTGGAAGGGACACCGAACACTGAAGCTTTCTTT
TRBJ2-1,NA,TRBV11-3,TRBD2,CASSLELAGVAEQFF,TGTGCCAGCAGCTTAGAACTAGCGGGAGTTGCTGAGCAGTTCTTC
TRBJ1-4,NA,TRBV6-1,NA,CASSSRTQGEKLFF,TGTGCCAGCAGTAGCCGGACACAAGGAGAAAAACTGTTTTTT
TRBJ1-2,NA,TRBV5-6,NA,CASTVPTQFYGYTF,TGTGCCAGCACCGTCCCAACGCAATTCTATGGCTACACCTTC
TRBJ1-1,NA,TRBV6-4,TRBD1,CASSAQGATEAFF,TGTGCCAGCAGCGCACAGGGGGCCACTGAAGCTTTCTTT
TRBJ1-5,NA,TRBV5-5,TRBD1,CASSPGTEGQPQHF,TGTGCCAGCAGCCCCGGGACAGAGGGTCAGCCCCAGCATTTT
TRBJ1-2,NA,TRBV5-1,TRBD1,CASSLGPGGSYGYTF,TGCGCCAGCAGCTTGGGTCCAGGGGGTAGCTATGGCTACACCTTC
TRBJ2-2,NA,TRBV28,NA,CASRGANTGELFF,TGTGCCAGCAGGGGGGCGAACACCGGGGAGCTGTTTTTT
TRBJ1-3,NA,TRBV29-1,NA,CSVDAGLSGNTIYF,TGCAGCGTTGATGCAGGGTTGAGTGGAAACACCATATATTTT
TRBJ2-2,once,TRBV15,NA,CATSRAIGGEITGELFF,TGTGCCACCAGCAGAGCGATAGGGGGAGAAATAACCGGGGAGCTGTTTTTT
TRBJ1-6,NA,TRBV10-3,TRBD1,CAISDGQGDNSPLHF,TGTGCCATCAGTGACGGACAGGGGGACAATTCACCCCTCCACTTT
TRBJ1-6,NA,TRBV2,NA,CASSEATGPSALHF,TGTGCCAGCAGTGAAGCGACAGGCCCCTCGGCCCTCCACTTT
TRBJ2-3,NA,TRBV7-9,NA,CASSQNAVGDTQYF,TGTGCCAGCAGTCAAAATGCGGTGGGGGATACGCAGTATTTT
TRBJ2-2,NA,TRBV7-2,NA,CASSSRGGMNTGELFF,TGTGCCAGCAGCTCGAGGGGCGGGATGAACACCGGGGAGCTGTTTTTT
TRBJ1-2,once,TRBV29-1,NA,CSVGTVYGYTF,TGCAGCGTTGGAACAGTTTATGGCTACACCTTC
TRBJ2-7,NA,TRBV7-2,TRBD1,CASSSPGQGPYEQYF,TGTGCCAGCAGCTCCCCGGGACAGGGTCCCTACGAGCAGTACTTC
TRBJ1-6,NA,TRBV28,TRBD1,CASSFPGGDANSPLHF,TGTGCCAGCAGTTTCCCAGGGGGCGATGCAAATTCACCCCTCCACTTT
TRBJ2-7,NA,TRBV5-1,TRBD1,CASSFGTGGRNEQYF,TGCGCCAGCAGCTTTGGAACAGGGGGTCGAAACGAGCAGTACTTC
TRBJ1-5,NA,TRBV2,NA,CASSGDRANSNQPQHF,TGTGCCAGCAGTGGGGACCGCGCGAATAGCAATCAGCCCCAGCATTTT
TRBJ1-1,NA,TRBV2,NA,CASTPVRAAEAFF,TGTGCCAGCACCCCGGTGAGGGCGGCTGAAGCTTTCTTT
TRBJ1-1,NA,TRBV5-1,NA,CASSLDSPMNTEAFF,TGCGCCAGCAGCTTGGACAGCCCCATGAACACTGAAGCTTTCTTT
TRBJ2-3,NA,TRBV5-4,TRBD2,CASSLKTSHDTQYF,TGTGCCAGCAGCTTAAAGACTAGCCACGATACGCAGTATTTT
TRBJ1-1,NA,TRBV30,NA,CAWTSGWDTEAFF,TGTGCCTGGACGTCAGGATGGGACACTGAAGCTTTCTTT
TRBJ2-3,NA,TRBV5-1,TRBD2,CASSLRGGRASDTQYF,TGCGCCAGCAGCTTGCGGGGCGGGAGGGCCTCGGATACGCAGTATTTT
TRBJ1-1,NA,TRBV10-3,NA,CATISSRVMNTEAFF,TGTGCCACAATTTCCTCACGGGTGATGAACACTGAAGCTTTCTTT
TRBJ2-5,NA,TRBV2,TRBD2,CASSAGAFGGETQYF,TGTGCCAGCAGTGCAGGCGCGTTCGGGGGGGAGACCCAGTACTTC
TRBJ1-4,once,TRBV25-1,TRBD1,CASRDDRGLEKLFF,TGTGCCAGCAGGGATGACAGGGGACTTGAAAAACTGTTTTTT